The 21 T cell receptor beta chains given below trace back to one sample, sequenced in a study of cytomegalovirus exposure and HLA in healthy donors. Researchers ran the PCR with 60 Vbeta and 13 Jbeta primers. Here immunoSEQ multiplex PCR was the method, and the copy in TCRdb shows in-frame clones only, minus some. The sample consists of some 190,000 clones, approximately 84% of them appearing once. Sequencing input: PBMCs. These receptors came from a girl under 18 in good health and CMV-seropositive.

This clone came up once. V gene TRBV6-5 combines with J gene TRBJ2-7; D is ambiguous. CDR1 is MNHEY and CDR2 is SVGAGI in the germline V gene. There are 13 residues in the CDR3. Trimming stripped 6 bases from V and 5 bases from J, with 14 bases between. The CDR3 here is CASSLFLMHEQYF. CDR3 DNA sequence: TGTGCCAGCAGCCTATTCTTGATGCACGAGCAGTACTTC.

J is TRBJ1-2 and V is TRBV7-8; D is uncertain. The germline CDR1 and CDR2 sequences are SGHVS and FQNEAQ. Between the trimmed V and J ends, which lost 3 bases and 4 bases, there was a span of 18 bases. The CDR3 extends over 16 amino acids. This CDR3 is CASSFPSGFAFYGYTF. The CDR3 DNA reads as TGTGCCAGCAGCTTTCCCTCAGGTTTCGCCTTCTATGGCTACACCTTC. The whole variable domain, remainder taken from reference TRBV7-8 and TRBJ1-2, is GAGVSQSPRYKVAKRGQDVALRCDPISGHVSLFWYQQALGQGPEFLTYFQNEAQLDKSGLPSDRFFAERPEGSVSTLKIQRTQQEDSAVYLCASSFPSGFAFYGYTFGSGTRLTVV.

This rearrangement joins TRBV6-1 to TRBJ2-1; TRBD2 agrees at 12 bases. From germline, CDR1 is MNHNS and CDR2 SASEGT. With V trimmed by 0 bases and J by 12 bases, 9 bases remained unmatched. The length of the CDR3 is 16 residues. CDR3 amino acids: CASSEASSGRETGQFF. The CDR3 coding sequence is TGTGCCAGCAGTGAAGCATCTAGCGGGAGGGAAACGGGGCAGTTCTTC.

V usage is TRBV4-1 and J usage is TRBJ2-5; 11 bases agree with TRBD2. CDR1 is MGHRA and CDR2 is YSYEKL in the germline V gene. The V and J ends lost 1 base and 4 bases, in that order; junction bases with no gene match: 2. CDR3 size: 15 residues. Here the CDR3 DNA reads TGCGCCAGCAGCCAAGTCGGACTAGCGGGAGAGACCCAGTACTTC. Protein product: CASSQVGLAGETQYF.

The J gene is TRBJ1-5, the V gene TRBV19; 8 bases agree with TRBD1. V lost 5 bases and J lost 2; bases outside the gene matches: 5. Per germline, CDR1 LNHDA and CDR2 SQIVND (reference sequence). The CDR3 sequence is 15 residues long. CDR3 bases: TGTGCCAGTAGTTCGGACAGGGCCGGCAATCAGCCCCAGCATTTT. Protein sequence: CASSSDRAGNQPQHF.

V and J are TRBV6-5 and TRBJ2-2, with TRBD1 identical over 12 bases. The germline CDR1 and CDR2 sequences are MNHEY and SVGAGI. Trimming removed 6 bases from V and 7 bases from J; junction bases left unmatched: 6. This CDR3 is built from 15 residues. As DNA, the CDR3 is TGTGCCAGCAGCCGGGGGACAGGGGGCGACGGGGAGCTGTTTTTT. Protein product: CASSRGTGGDGELFF.

This clone came up a few times. This rearrangement joins TRBV6-5 to TRBJ1-1, with TRBD1 matching 10 bases. Germline CDR1 is MNHEY and CDR2 is SVGAGI. The V gene end was trimmed by 6 bases and the J gene end by 10 bases; junction bases not matched to a gene: 8. The CDR3 runs to 13 residues. The CDR3 DNA sequence: TGTGCCAGCAGCGACAGGGGGCGCGTCAGAGCTTTCTTT. Translated: CASSDRGRVRAFF.

The J gene is TRBJ1-2, the V gene TRBV5-1; D remains ambiguous. The CDR3 sequence is 14 residues long. V was trimmed by 0 bases and J by 4 bases, leaving 10 bases between them. Germline-derived CDR1 and CDR2 are SGHRS and YFSETQ. The CDR3 region is CASSLVGDFYGYTF. CDR3 sequence (DNA): TGCGCCAGCAGCTTGGTAGGAGACTTCTATGGCTACACCTTC.

This chain joins TRBV10-3 and TRBJ2-7, with 8 bases lining up with TRBD1. There are 16 residues in the CDR3. V was pared by 6 bases and J by 2 bases, with 12 bases of the junction left unmatched. From germline, CDR1 is ENHRY and CDR2 SYGVKD. CDR3 region: CAIRHSTGVGPYEQYF. The CDR3 nucleotides are TGTGCCATCAGACATTCGACAGGGGTGGGTCCCTACGAGCAGTACTTC.

V is TRBV6-1 and J is TRBJ2-2, with TRBD1 identical over 10 bases. The CDR3 runs to 17 residues. Trimming cost V 4 bases and J 5 bases; bases outside gene matches: 10. Germline loops: CDR1 MNHNS, CDR2 SASEGT. This CDR3 is CASSVDRGRAITGELFF. CDR3 nucleotide sequence: TGTGCCAGCAGTGTCGACAGGGGGCGAGCGATTACCGGGGAGCTGTTTTTT.

This chain uses TRBV10-2 with TRBJ1-2, with a possible D match to TRBD1 (6 bases). This CDR3 is 13 amino acids long. Germline lookup yields CDR1 WSHSY and CDR2 SAAADI. V was cut by 6 bases and J by 4 bases, with 12 bases left in between. The CDR3 nucleotides read TGCGCCAGCAGAGATACAGGGTTCTATGGCTACACCTTC. Encoded protein: CASRDTGFYGYTF.

In this sample, this clone turned up a few times. The V gene is TRBV29-1, the J gene TRBJ2-4; TRBD1 is a possible D gene (5 bases). The germline gives CDR1 SQVTM, CDR2 ANQGSEA. V shed 6 bases and J shed 3 bases, with 15 bases lying between them. The CDR3 is 14 amino acids. CDR3 nucleotides: TGCAGCGTCTCAGGGTGGAGAGGCAAAAACATTCAGTACTTC. The encoded protein is CSVSGWRGKNIQYF.

This clone was recorded once. The V and J genes are TRBV30 and TRBJ2-3, with D tentatively TRBD1 (6 bases). Trimming took 4 bases from V and 2 from J, leaving 13 bases between them. This CDR3 spans 14 amino acids. Per the germline V gene, CDR1 is GTSNPN and CDR2 is SVGIG (reference sequence). The CDR3, as DNA: TGTGCCTGGACGGCCAGGGGAGCCACAGATACGCAGTATTTT. It codes for CAWTARGATDTQYF.

This chain connects TRBV21-1 to TRBJ2-7; the table's D call TRBD2 went unverified against the DNA. TRBV21-1 is designated a pseudogene. CDR3 length equals 15 residues. The CDR3 is CASSKCQRASYEQYF. CDR3 in DNA: TGTGCCAGCAGCAAATGCCAGCGGGCCTCCTACGAGCAGTACTTC.

This clone came up once. The V gene is TRBV27, the J gene TRBJ2-3, with D possibly being TRBD2 (5 bases). This CDR3 region has 16 residues. Germline CDR1 is MNHEY and CDR2 is SMNVEV (reference sequence). The V end lost 4 bases, the J end lost 2 bases, and 16 bases lay between the germline ends. CDR3 in amino acids: CASSSQQRTYTDTQYF. CDR3 nucleotide sequence: TGTGCCAGCAGTTCTCAACAGCGGACCTACACAGATACGCAGTATTTT.

The chain is built from TRBV6-1 and TRBJ1-2; 8 nucleotides align to TRBD1. The V and J ends lost 3 bases and 6 bases, in that order; junction bases with no gene match: 3. Germline V gene lookup returns CDR1 MNHNS and CDR2 SASEGT. The CDR3 runs to 13 residues. The CDR3 DNA reads as TGTGCCAGCAGTGACGGGGACAGGCATGGCTACACCTTC. It translates to CASSDGDRHGYTF.

This CDR3 reads CASSPGQGGAYEQYF. The CDR3 bases are TGCGCCAGCAGCCCCGGACAGGGAGGGGCCTACGAGCAGTACTTC. This rearrangement joins TRBV5-1 to TRBJ2-7; TRBD1 is a possible D gene (8 bases). This CDR3 is 15 amino acids long. V was shortened by 4 bases and J by 2 bases, with 16 bases between the two germline ends. Germline-derived CDR1 and CDR2 are SGHRS and YFSETQ.

V gene TRBV7-9 combines with J gene TRBJ2-7, with D possibly being TRBD2 (6 bases). The CDR3 covers 16 residues. Germline V gives CDR1 SEHNR, CDR2 FQNEAQ (reference sequence). Trimming left V 1 base short and J 2 bases short, with 15 bases between. This CDR3 reads CASSLGPAGPAYEQYF. Written as DNA, the CDR3 is TGTGCCAGCAGCTTAGGCCCAGCGGGCCCAGCCTACGAGCAGTACTTC. Using reference TRBV7-9 and TRBJ2-7 for the parts outside the CDR3, the full variable domain is DTGVSQNPRHKITKRGQNVTFRCDPISEHNRLYWYRQTLGQGPEFLTYFQNEAQLEKSRLLSDRFSAERPKGSFSTLEIQRTEQGDSAMYLCASSLGPAGPAYEQYFGPGTRLTVT.

The V and J genes are TRBV11-2 and TRBJ2-5; D unclear. Germline V lookup: CDR1 SGHAT, CDR2 FQNNGV. This CDR3 contains 13 residues. V dropped 3 bases and J dropped 3 bases, with 8 bases sitting between them. The CDR3 here is CASSFAGEETQYF. CDR3 sequence (DNA): TGTGCCAGCAGCTTTGCAGGTGAAGAGACCCAGTACTTC.

This chain connects TRBV5-1 to TRBJ2-2, with D perhaps TRBD1 (6 bases). The CDR3 contains 15 residues. Germline V lookup: CDR1 SGHRS, CDR2 YFSETQ. The V and J ends lost 4 bases and 0 bases respectively, with 10 bases between them. CDR3: CASSDQGTNTGELFF. The CDR3, as DNA: TGCGCCAGCAGCGACCAGGGGACGAACACCGGGGAGCTGTTTTTT.

V gene TRBV19 combines with J gene TRBJ1-5, with TRBD1 matching 7 bases. This CDR3 has 14 residues. V lost 7 bases to trimming and J lost 4 bases; unmatched junction nucleotides: 7. The germline V gene has CDR1 LNHDA and CDR2 SQIVND (reference sequence). The CDR3 loop reads CASTRQGWNQPQHF. CDR3 in DNA: TGTGCCAGTACAAGACAGGGCTGGAATCAGCCCCAGCATTTT.